Listed here are 26 T cell receptor beta chains from one sample, sequenced in a study of blood T cells in healthy people across ages. The use of a sample-barcoded 5' primer and a J-beta primer mix characterized a second PCR of about 7 to 12 cycles. TCRdb re-analysed the 5' RACE reads in MiXCR, keeping a single row per CDR3 protein. The data contain some 1,500,000 distinct CDR3 sequences, approximately 43% of them singletons. Material: blood. The receptors come from a woman younger than 30 in good health.

The V and J genes are TRBV4-1 and TRBJ2-1; D is perhaps TRBD1 (6 bases). Germline V CDR1 and CDR2: MGHRA, YSYEKL. Trimming shortened V by 4 bases and J by 8 bases, and 15 bases separated the two germline ends. This CDR3 is built from 14 residues. CDR3 protein: CASSRPTGYHEQFF. The CDR3 DNA is TGCGCCAGCAGCCGGCCCACAGGGTACCATGAGCAGTTCTTC.

This sequence joins TRBV6-6 and TRBJ2-7, with D tentatively TRBD1 or TRBD2 (6 bases each). Germline V lookup: CDR1 MNHNY, CDR2 SVGAGI (reference sequence). Trimming shortened V by 2 bases and J by 6 bases, and 14 bases separated the two germline ends. The CDR3 consists of 14 residues. Here the CDR3 DNA reads TGTGCCAGCAGTTACACCAGGGGAGCGGGCGAGCAGTACTTC. Translated: CASSYTRGAGEQYF.

This clonotype was observed a few times. The V gene is TRBV4-3, the J gene TRBJ2-7; the D gene is possibly TRBD2 (5 bases). The length of the CDR3 is 15 residues. From germline, CDR1 is LGHNA and CDR2 YSLEER. V lost 0 bases and J lost 7, with 16 bases in between. The DNA for the CDR3 is TGCGCCAGCAGCCAAGATCCCGGAAACCGGGGTGAGCAGTACTTC. It specifies CASSQDPGNRGEQYF.

V gene TRBV12-3 or TRBV12-4 combines with J gene TRBJ2-7; 7 bases map to TRBD1. This CDR3 region has 15 residues. V shed 5 bases, J shed 0 bases, and the junction held 7 bases outside the gene matches. CDR3 loop: CASSGTASTSYEQYF. The CDR3 DNA reads TGTGCCAGCAGTGGGACAGCTAGTACCTCCTACGAGCAGTACTTC.

This clonotype was found once. The chain uses TRBV3-1 and TRBJ2-1, with 10 nucleotides matching TRBD2. The DNA end lines up better with TRBJ2-7; the J call may be wrong. Germline V lookup: CDR1 LGHDT, CDR2 YNNKEL (reference sequence). The CDR3 is 18 amino acids. In nucleotides, the CDR3 is TGTGCCAGCAGCCAGGGTAGCGGGAGGTCGTACATTAACAATGAGCAGTACTTC. Its protein is CASSQGSGRSYINNEQYF.

This clonotype has just a few counts. V and J are TRBV20-1 and TRBJ1-1, with 9 bases lining up with TRBD1. The CDR3 consists of 14 residues. The germline CDR1 and CDR2 sequences are DFQATT and SNEGSKA (reference sequence). Trimming removed 5 bases from V and 5 bases from J; junction bases left unmatched: 9. CDR3 in DNA: TGCAGTGCTCAGCCCGGGACAGGGTGGACTGAAGCTTTCTTT. Translated: CSAQPGTGWTEAFF.

In its sample, this clonotype was seen a few times. The chain combines TRBV24-1 with TRBJ2-1; D possibly corresponds to TRBD2 (5 bases). Trimming left V 4 bases short and J 7 bases short, with 16 bases between. There are 15 residues in the CDR3. CDR1 and CDR2 (germline): KGHDR, SFDVKD. In nucleotides, the CDR3 is TGTGCCACCAGTGAGAACACTAGGTCCCATAATGAGCAGTTCTTC. It specifies CATSENTRSHNEQFF.

This CDR3 reads CSMEAGDRNEQFF. CDR3 DNA sequence: TGCAGTATGGAAGCGGGTGATAGGAATGAGCAGTTCTTC. J is TRBJ2-1 and V is TRBV20-1; maybe TRBD2 (6 bases). With 8 bases removed from V and 7 bases from J, the gap between germline ends came to 18 bases. Per germline, CDR1 DFQATT and CDR2 SNEGSKA (reference sequence). The CDR3 totals 13 residues.

This clonotype showed up many times. V usage is TRBV4-1 and J usage is TRBJ2-3; 8 nucleotides line up with TRBD2. The ends lost 4 bases at V and 6 bases at J; junction bases unmatched: 18. This CDR3 spans 18 amino acids. Germline CDR1 and CDR2: MGHRA and YSYEKL. The chain's CDR3 is CASSRPGLVIASADTQYF. As DNA, the CDR3 is TGCGCCAGCAGCCGCCCGGGACTAGTGATTGCATCCGCTGATACGCAGTATTTT.

The gene calls are TRBV9 and TRBJ2-3, with 7 bases aligning to TRBD2. Per the germline V gene, CDR1 is SGDLS and CDR2 is YYNGEE. The CDR3 extends over 15 amino acids. The ends lost 3 bases at V and 8 bases at J; junction bases unmatched: 12. The CDR3: CASSDGTGGVGTQYF. The CDR3 nucleotides read TGTGCCAGCAGCGATGGGACTGGGGGGGTTGGTACGCAGTATTTT.

This sequence joins TRBV29-1 and TRBJ2-5; D is perhaps TRBD2 (5 bases). The CDR3 runs 11 residues. Trimming removed 8 bases from V and 4 bases from J, with 11 bases in between. Germline-derived CDR1 and CDR2 are SQVTM and ANQGSEA. The CDR3 protein is CSIGLRETQYF. The CDR3 DNA reads TGCAGCATAGGACTCCGAGAGACCCAGTACTTC.

This clonotype came up many times. This chain uses TRBV10-1 with TRBJ2-3, with 8 positions matching TRBD2. J was trimmed by 1 base and V by 5 bases; bases with no gene match: 2. The germline V gene has CDR1 WNHNN and CDR2 SYGVQD (reference sequence). CDR3 length: 14 amino acids. As DNA, the CDR3 is TGCGCCAGCAGTACGACTAGCGGCACAGATACGCAGTATTTT. Amino acid sequence: CASSTTSGTDTQYF.

The table lists this clonotype with a few counts. The rearrangement uses TRBV5-1 and TRBJ2-5, with TRBD1 identical over 8 bases. The CDR3 is 14 amino acids. From germline, CDR1 is SGHRS and CDR2 YFSETQ. The junction had 6 bases not matched to a gene; V was cut back by 4 bases and J by 4 bases. The CDR3 region is CASSVQGAGETQYF. The CDR3 bases are TGCGCCAGCAGCGTTCAGGGGGCCGGAGAGACCCAGTACTTC.

This clonotype was picked up a small number of times. The chain employs TRBV7-2 and TRBJ2-1; the match to TRBD2 covers 7 bases. With V trimmed by 1 base and J by 9 bases, 0 bases remained unmatched. Germline CDR1 and CDR2: SGHTA and FQGNSA. The CDR3 runs to 12 residues. For the CDR3, the DNA is TGTGCCAGCAGCTTAGGGGAGGGTGAGCAGTTCTTC. Translated, it gives CASSLGEGEQFF.

There are a few counts of this clonotype. The V gene is TRBV20-1, the J gene TRBJ2-7; TRBD1 agrees at 7 bases. This CDR3 spans 15 amino acids. V shed 3 bases, J shed 4 bases, and the junction held 12 bases outside the gene matches. Germline loops: CDR1 DFQATT, CDR2 SNEGSKA (reference sequence). CDR3 coding DNA: TGCAGTGCTAGTCTGGGACAGCTATCTGGGTACGAGCAGTACTTC. It is translated as CSASLGQLSGYEQYF.

Concerning this clonotype itself: A junction boundary mismatches the germline segment, possibly from a read error. The rearrangement joins TRBV11-2 to TRBJ1-2, with D uncertain. The CDR3 loop spans 16 amino acids. The germline CDR1 and CDR2 sequences are SGHAT and FQNNGV. CDR3 region: CASRSLQGRLNHGYTF. The CDR3 nucleotides are TGTGCCAGCAGGTCCTTGCAAGGACGGCTTAACCATGGCTACACCTTC.

This clonotype was seen more than once but under ten times. The chain recombines TRBV5-1 with TRBJ2-3, with 7 bases aligning to TRBD2. Germline V gene lookup returns CDR1 SGHRS and CDR2 YFSETQ. V shed 5 bases, J shed 6 bases, and the junction held 6 bases outside the gene matches. CDR3 size: 13 residues. As DNA, the CDR3 is TGCGCCAGCAGGGCGGGGGTAGGTGATACGCAGTATTTT. It encodes CASRAGVGDTQYF.

The rearrangement links TRBV4-3 to TRBJ1-4; possible D gene TRBD1, 6 bases. Germline CDR1 and CDR2: LGHNA and YSLEER. The germline V and J ends were trimmed by 0 bases and 7 bases, with 18 bases remaining between them. The CDR3 is 17 residues long. The CDR3 sequence: CASSQDGWGPGIEKLFF. The CDR3, as DNA: TGCGCCAGCAGCCAAGATGGCTGGGGGCCGGGTATTGAAAAACTGTTTTTT.

Only a few counts were recorded for this clonotype. V gene TRBV20-1 combines with J gene TRBJ2-3; D is perhaps TRBD2 (5 bases). Germline V gene data show CDR1 as DFQATT and CDR2 as SNEGSKA (reference sequence). V gave up 2 bases and J gave up 4 bases, with 13 bases separating them. CDR3 length equals 14 residues. The CDR3 is CSARTGVRSDTQYF. CDR3 nucleotide sequence: TGCAGTGCTAGAACCGGGGTCAGATCAGATACGCAGTATTTT.

V usage is TRBV6-2 or TRBV6-3 and J usage is TRBJ2-1, with 8 bases that match TRBD2. The CDR3 loop spans 18 amino acids. Germline trimming cut 6 bases from V and 10 bases from J; bases unmatched to any gene: 23. Germline V CDR1 and CDR2: MNHEY, SVGEGT. The CDR3 sequence is CASRMTLRGLSGSYEQFF. CDR3 nucleotides: TGTGCCAGCAGAATGACATTGCGCGGACTAAGCGGGAGCTACGAGCAGTTCTTC.

The chain combines TRBV3-1 with TRBJ2-7, with D maybe TRBD1 (6 bases). Germline V lookup: CDR1 LGHDT, CDR2 YNNKEL (reference sequence). Trimming cost V 1 base and J 5 bases, with 18 bases left between them. This CDR3 is 16 amino acids long. CDR3 residues: CASSQGLQGVSDEQYF. The DNA for the CDR3 is TGTGCCAGCAGCCAAGGCCTACAGGGAGTTTCCGACGAGCAGTACTTC.

This clonotype showed up just once. This sequence joins TRBV5-1 and TRBJ2-1, with D maybe TRBD2 (5 bases). Between the trimmed V and J ends, which lost 4 bases and 13 bases, there was a span of 18 bases. The germline CDR1 and CDR2 sequences are SGHRS and YFSETQ. This CDR3 comprises 13 residues. The CDR3 DNA sequence: TGCGCCAGCAGCCCTACAGAACTAGAGACCCAGTTCTTC. This translates into CASSPTELETQFF.

This clonotype was picked up a small number of times. The chain carries TRBV4-2 and TRBJ1-4; TRBD1 agrees at 9 bases. The ends lost 4 bases at V and 4 bases at J; junction bases unmatched: 7. The CDR3 is 16 amino acids. Germline lookup yields CDR1 LGHNA and CDR2 YNFKEQ. As DNA, the CDR3 is TGTGCCAGCAGCCCGGATCGGACAGGGGATAATGAAAAACTGTTTTTT. Translating gives CASSPDRTGDNEKLFF.

The rearrangement links TRBV10-2 to TRBJ2-1; weak D call: TRBD1 (5 bases). The CDR3 extends over 13 amino acids. The V and J ends lost 5 bases and 10 bases respectively, with 15 bases between them. CDR1 WSHSY and CDR2 SAAADI come from the germline V gene. The CDR3 DNA reads as TGCGCCAGCAGTCCCAAGGGGCCGAAGGAGCAGTTCTTC. It yields the protein CASSPKGPKEQFF.

The chain employs TRBV7-2 and TRBJ2-7; D is unresolved. Germline V CDR1 and CDR2: SGHTA, FQGNSA. CDR3 length: 14 amino acids. V gave up 5 bases and J gave up 0 bases, with 11 bases separating them. In DNA form, the CDR3 reads TGTGCCAGCAGCCCGACGCTGAGCTCCTACGAGCAGTACTTC. Its translation: CASSPTLSSYEQYF.

This clonotype was counted between two and nine times. J is TRBJ2-6 and V is TRBV12-3 or TRBV12-4; possibly TRBD1 or TRBD2 for D (6 bases each). Trimming took off 2 bases at V and 3 bases at J, with 11 bases between the two ends. The CDR3 sequence is 16 residues long. Written as DNA, the CDR3 is TGTGCCAGCAGTTTAACAGGGAGGATTGGGGCCAACGTCCTGACTTTC. As protein: CASSLTGRIGANVLTF.